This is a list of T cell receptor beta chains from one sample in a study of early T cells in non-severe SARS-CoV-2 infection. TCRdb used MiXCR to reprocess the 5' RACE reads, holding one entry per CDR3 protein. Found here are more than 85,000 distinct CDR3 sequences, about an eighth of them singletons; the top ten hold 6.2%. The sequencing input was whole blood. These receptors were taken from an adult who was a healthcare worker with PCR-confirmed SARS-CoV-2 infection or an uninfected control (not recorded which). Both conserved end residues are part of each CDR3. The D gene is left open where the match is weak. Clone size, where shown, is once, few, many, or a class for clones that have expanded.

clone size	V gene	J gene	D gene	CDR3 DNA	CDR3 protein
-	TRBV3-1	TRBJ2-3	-	TGTGCCAGCAGCCAAGAGTGGACAGATACGCAGTATTTT	CASSQEWTDTQYF
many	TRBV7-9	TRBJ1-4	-	TGTGCCAGCAGCTTCACGGGGACTAATGAAAAACTGTTTTTT	CASSFTGTNEKLFF
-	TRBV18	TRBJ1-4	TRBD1	TGTGCCAGCTCACCATCACCCAGGGGGAAGGAAAAACTGTTTTTT	CASSPSPRGKEKLFF
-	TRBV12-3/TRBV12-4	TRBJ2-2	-	TGTGCCAGCAGTTTCTTTCTGGGGGAGCTGTTTTTT	CASSFFLGELFF
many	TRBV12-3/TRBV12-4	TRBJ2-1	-	TGTGCCAGCAGTCGTCGAGACAATGAGCAGTTCTTC	CASSRRDNEQFF
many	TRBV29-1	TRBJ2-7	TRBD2	TGCAGCGTTGTTGGGTCCGGGGGGGAGCAGTACTTC	CSVVGSGGEQYF
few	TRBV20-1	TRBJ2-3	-	TGCAGTGCTAGTATTGGTCCCACAGATACGCAGTATTTT	CSASIGPTDTQYF
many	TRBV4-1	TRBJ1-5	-	TGCGCCAGCAGCCAAGATCCGGGGAGAAGGGATCAGCCCCAGCATTTT	CASSQDPGRRDQPQHF
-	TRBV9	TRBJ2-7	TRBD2	TGTGCCAGCAGCGTAGGACTAGCGGGACAATACGAGCAGTACTTC	CASSVGLAGQYEQYF
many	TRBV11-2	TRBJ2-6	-	TGTGCCAGCAGCATAAGGGTGGCTGGGGCCAACGTCCTGACTTTC	CASSIRVAGANVLTF
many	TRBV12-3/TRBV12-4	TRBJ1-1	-	TGTGCCAGCAGTATCCTCAGGGCAAACACTGAAGCTTTCTTT	CASSILRANTEAFF
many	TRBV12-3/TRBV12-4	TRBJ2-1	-	TGTGCCAGCAGTTTACTAAATGAGCAGTTCTTC	CASSLLNEQFF
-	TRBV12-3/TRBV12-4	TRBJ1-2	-	TGTGCCAGCAGTTTTCGGGCCCGAGATGGCTACACCTTC	CASSFRARDGYTF
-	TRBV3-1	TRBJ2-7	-	TGTGCCAGCAGTCCTCGGGTACCCTCCTACGAGCAGTACTTC	CASSPRVPSYEQYF
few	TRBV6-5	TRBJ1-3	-	TGTGCCAGCGGGGGACTATTCGACTCTGGAAACACCATATATTTT	CASGGLFDSGNTIYF
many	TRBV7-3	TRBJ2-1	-	TGTGCCAGCAGCTTAAACCCCGCTAGCTTAGGTGAGCAGTTCTTC	CASSLNPASLGEQFF
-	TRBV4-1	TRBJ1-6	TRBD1	TGCGCCAGCAGCCAATCCGGACAGGGGGTTTCACCCCTCCACTTT	CASSQSGQGVSPLHF
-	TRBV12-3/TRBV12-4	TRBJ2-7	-	TGTGCCAGCAGTTCCCTTGGAAGAAACGAGCAGTACTTC	CASSSLGRNEQYF
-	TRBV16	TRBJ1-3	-	TGTGCCAGCAGCCAATCGACTGGAAACACCATATATTTT	CASSQSTGNTIYF
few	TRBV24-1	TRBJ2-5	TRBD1	TGTGCCACTCGGGACAGTCGCCAAGAGACCCAGTACTTC	CATRDSRQETQYF
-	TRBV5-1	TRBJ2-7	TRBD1	TGCGCCAGCAGCCCGAACCCGGGACAGGGGGCTAAGGTCTCTCTGAAGCAGTACTTC	CASSPNPGQGAKVSLKQYF
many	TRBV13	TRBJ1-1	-	TGTGCCAGCAGCTTAGGCCCGGCCCTGAACACTGAAGCTTTCTTT	CASSLGPALNTEAFF
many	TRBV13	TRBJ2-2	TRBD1	TGTGCCAGCAGCGCGTCCACAGGGGCCGGGGAGCTGTTTTTT	CASSASTGAGELFF
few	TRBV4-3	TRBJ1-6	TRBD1	TGCGCCAGCAGCCACCACAGGGGGCAACCCCTCCACTTT	CASSHHRGQPLHF
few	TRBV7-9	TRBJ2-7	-	TGTGCCAGCAGCTTAGGGGCAGGGTACGCGTACGAGCAGTACTTC	CASSLGAGYAYEQYF
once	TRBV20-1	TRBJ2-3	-	TGCAGTGCTGCCAAGTCAGATACGCAGTATTTT	CSAAKSDTQYF
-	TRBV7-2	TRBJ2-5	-	TGTGCCAGCAGCCCCTACGCCGGGACCCAAGAGACCCAGTACTTC	CASSPYAGTQETQYF
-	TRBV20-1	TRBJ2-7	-	TGCAGTGCTAGAGGGTTCAGGGACCCCTACGAGCAGTACTTC	CSARGFRDPYEQYF
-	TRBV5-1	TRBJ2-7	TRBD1	TGCGCCAGCAGCCCACAGGGGGCGTCTTTCGAGCAGTACTTC	CASSPQGASFEQYF
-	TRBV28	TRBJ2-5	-	TGTGCCAGCGTAGGGCAGGGGAATCAAGAGACCCAGTACTTC	CASVGQGNQETQYF
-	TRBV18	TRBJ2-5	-	TGTGCCAGCTCACCGGGACAAGAGACCCAGTACTTC	CASSPGQETQYF
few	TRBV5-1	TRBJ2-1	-	TGCGCCAGCAGCTGGGAGGCAGGGGGGTTCGGTGAGCAGTTCTTC	CASSWEAGGFGEQFF
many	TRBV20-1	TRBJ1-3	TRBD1	TGCAGTGCTAGATACAGGGGGCCTGGAAACACCATATATTTT	CSARYRGPGNTIYF
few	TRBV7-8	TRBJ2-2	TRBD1	TGTGCCAGCAGCTTAGCACCACAGGGGGCGTCCGGGGAGCTGTTTTTT	CASSLAPQGASGELFF
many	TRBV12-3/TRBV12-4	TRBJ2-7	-	TGTGCCAGCAGTTTAGAGAACAGGAGATACGAGCAGTACTTC	CASSLENRRYEQYF
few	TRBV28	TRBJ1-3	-	TGTGCCAGCAGTCTATCAGGGCTTGGAAACACCATATATTTT	CASSLSGLGNTIYF
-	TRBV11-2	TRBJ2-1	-	TGTGCCAGCAGCTGGCGGAGGGATAATGAGCAGTTCTTC	CASSWRRDNEQFF
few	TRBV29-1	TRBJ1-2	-	TGCAGCGTTGTTAGGGATCGAAATTATGGCTACACCTTC	CSVVRDRNYGYTF
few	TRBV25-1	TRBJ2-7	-	TGTGCCAGCAGTGATGGGGGCACTTCCTACGAGCAGTACTTC	CASSDGGTSYEQYF
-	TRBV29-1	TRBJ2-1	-	TGCAGCCTTTGGGTGGGTTATGAGCAGTTCTTC	CSLWVGYEQFF
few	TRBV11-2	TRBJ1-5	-	TGTGCCAGCAGCCTGTACGGGGGCGTGAGCAATCAGCCCCAGCATTTT	CASSLYGGVSNQPQHF
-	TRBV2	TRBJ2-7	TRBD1	TGTGCCAGCAGTGTATGGCAGGGGGCCTACGAGCAGTACTTC	CASSVWQGAYEQYF
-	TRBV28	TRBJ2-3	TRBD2	TGTGCCAGCAGTTTTCCTCGGCGGGAGAGGACAGATACGCAGTATTTT	CASSFPRRERTDTQYF
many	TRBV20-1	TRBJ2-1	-	TGCAGTGCTAGAGCCGACGCCATCACCTACAATGAGCAGTTCTTC	CSARADAITYNEQFF
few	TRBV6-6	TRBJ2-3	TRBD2	TGTGCCAGTCTAGCCTGGGCTAGCGGGATAAATACGCAGTATTTT	CASLAWASGINTQYF
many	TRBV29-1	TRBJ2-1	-	TGCAGCGTAGAGGGCTATGAGCAGTTCTTC	CSVEGYEQFF
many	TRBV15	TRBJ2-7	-	TGTGCCACCAGCAGAGTGGACTTCTCCTGGGAAGAGCAGTACTTC	CATSRVDFSWEEQYF
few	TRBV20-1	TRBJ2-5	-	TGCAGTGCTCCTATCGTCTGGGACGGGGAGACCCAGTACTTC	CSAPIVWDGETQYF
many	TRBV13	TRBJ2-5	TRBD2	TGTGCCAGCACCACCACGAGCGGGAGAGCCGGGGAGACCCAGTACTTC	CASTTTSGRAGETQYF
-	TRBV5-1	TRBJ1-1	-	TGCGCCAGCAGCCTCTTATTTAGGACAGCCGAAGCTTTCTTT	CASSLLFRTAEAFF
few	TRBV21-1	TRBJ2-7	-	TGTGCCAGCAGCAAAAGGGGACAAAACGAGCAGTCCTACGAGCAGTACTTC	CASSKRGQNEQSYEQYF
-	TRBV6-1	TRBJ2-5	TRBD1	TGTGCCAGCAGATTGGACAGGGGTGGACAAGAGACCCAGTACTTC	CASRLDRGGQETQYF
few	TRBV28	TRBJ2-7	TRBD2	TGTGCCAGCAGTTTCCCCCTGGGCGGGGGCTACGAGCAGTACTTC	CASSFPLGGGYEQYF
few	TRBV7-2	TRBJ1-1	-	TGTGCCAGCAGCTTAAGTAGTGGCGGGGCTTTCTTT	CASSLSSGGAFF
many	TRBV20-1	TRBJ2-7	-	TGCAGTGCTAGAGATTGGGGCCCTAGGGGCGACGAGCAGTACTTC	CSARDWGPRGDEQYF
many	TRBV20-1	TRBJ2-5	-	TGCAGTGCCAAGGGCGTGGGCGCGGACCAAGAGACCCAGTACTTC	CSAKGVGADQETQYF
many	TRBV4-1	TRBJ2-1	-	TGCGCCAGCAGCTTGCCTAGCTCCTACAATGAGCAGTTCTTC	CASSLPSSYNEQFF
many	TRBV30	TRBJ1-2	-	TGTGCCTGGAGTCTTTCTAACTATGGCTACACCTTC	CAWSLSNYGYTF
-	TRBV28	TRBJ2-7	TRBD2	TGTGCCAGCAGACCCTGGGGGACTAGCGGGAGTTCCTACGAGCAGTACTTC	CASRPWGTSGSSYEQYF